Below are 4 T cell receptor beta chains sequenced from a single sample in a study of cytomegalovirus exposure and HLA in healthy donors (dated by TCRdb to 2015 to 2018). The method behind the library was the immunoSEQ multiplex PCR assay. A mixture of 60 forward primers for TCR Vbeta segments and 13 reverse primers for TCR Jbeta segments was used in the multiplex PCR. Here the immuneACCESS table is served through TCRdb, limited to in-frame sequences with V and J called. Missing clones are a known gap in these copies; in checked studies unresolved V genes cover under half, and the rest lacks a known reason. This sample has 200,000 or so clones in its table, and roughly nine tenths of those were observed once. The ten largest account for roughly 0.24% of the sample. Sequencing used PBMCs. The source is a girl less than two years old in good health and CMV-seronegative.

The CDR3 region has the DNA TGTGCCAGCAGCTTGCCTAGCGGGGGGCGGACCGGGGAGCTGTTTTTT. Its protein product is CASSLPSGGRTGELFF. This sequence joins TRBV5-6 and TRBJ2-2, with 11 bases aligning to TRBD2. The CDR3 extends over 16 amino acids. Losses at the gene ends were 1 base for V and 5 bases for J; bases not matched to a gene: 4. Germline V gene sequence: CDR1 SGHDT, CDR2 YYEEEE.

This chain uses TRBV19 with TRBJ2-6; maybe TRBD2 (5 bases). In germline, CDR1 is LNHDA, CDR2 SQIVND (reference sequence). CDR3 length: 14 amino acids. V was cut by 7 bases and J by 1 base, with 8 bases left in between. The CDR3 DNA is TGTGCCAGTAACTGGGAGTCTGGGGCCAACGTCCTGACTTTC. Encoded protein: CASNWESGANVLTF.

This sequence joins TRBV27 and TRBJ2-7; 11 bases agree with TRBD2. Losses at the gene ends were 3 bases for V and 2 bases for J; bases not matched to a gene: 6. The CDR3 contains 16 residues. Germline V gene data show CDR1 as MNHEY and CDR2 as SMNVEV (reference sequence). The CDR3: CASSFSGRGYTYEQYF. The CDR3 DNA is TGTGCCAGCAGTTTTAGCGGGAGGGGATATACCTACGAGCAGTACTTC.

This clone was counted a single time. This chain uses TRBV4-1 with TRBJ2-1; 9 nucleotides agree with TRBD1. The CDR3 consists of 16 residues. Germline assignment: CDR1 MGHRA and CDR2 YSYEKL. Losses at the gene ends were 0 bases for V and 2 bases for J; bases not matched to a gene: 2. CDR3 sequence: CASSQEWTGAYNEQFF. The CDR3 region has the DNA TGCGCCAGCAGCCAAGAATGGACAGGGGCCTACAATGAGCAGTTCTTC.